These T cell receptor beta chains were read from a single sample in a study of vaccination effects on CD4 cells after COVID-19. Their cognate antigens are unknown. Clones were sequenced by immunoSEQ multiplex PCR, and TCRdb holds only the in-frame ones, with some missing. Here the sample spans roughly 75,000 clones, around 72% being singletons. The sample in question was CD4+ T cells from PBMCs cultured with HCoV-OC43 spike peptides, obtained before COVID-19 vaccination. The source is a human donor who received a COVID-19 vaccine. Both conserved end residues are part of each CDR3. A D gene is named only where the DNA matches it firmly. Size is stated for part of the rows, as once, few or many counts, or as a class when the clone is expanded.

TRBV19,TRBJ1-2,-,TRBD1,TGTGCCAGTAGCAGCGGGACAGGGGGCTATGGCTACACCTTC,CASSSGTGGYGYTF
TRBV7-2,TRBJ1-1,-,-,TGTGCCAGCAGCTTAGCAAGGAACACTGAAGCTTTCTTT,CASSLARNTEAFF
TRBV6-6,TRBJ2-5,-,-,TGTGCCAGCAGCCCGTCTGGACGGGAGAAGACCCAGTACTTC,CASSPSGREKTQYF
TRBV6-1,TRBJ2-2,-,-,TGTGCCAGCAGTGACAGGCCGAACACCGGGGAGCTGTTTTTT,CASSDRPNTGELFF
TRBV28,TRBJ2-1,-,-,TGTGCCAGCAGTTCCGGGACATGGAGCAATGAGCAGTTCTTC,CASSSGTWSNEQFF
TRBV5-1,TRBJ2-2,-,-,TGCGCCAGCAGCTTGACCACAGGGAACACCGGGGAGCTGTTTTTT,CASSLTTGNTGELFF
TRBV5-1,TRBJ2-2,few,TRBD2,TGCGCCAGCAGCTTTGGAAATCTAGCGGGGGGGCGATTTGCCGGGGAGCTGTTTTTT,CASSFGNLAGGRFAGELFF
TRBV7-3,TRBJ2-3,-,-,TGTGCCAGCAGCACAGGGGGCGGGGGGTTTGATACGCAGTATTTT,CASSTGGGGFDTQYF
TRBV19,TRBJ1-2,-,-,TGTGCCAGTAGTCCGGGGGCCTATGGCTACACCTTC,CASSPGAYGYTF
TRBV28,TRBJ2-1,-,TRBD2,TGTGCCAGCAGTTTATGGAGCGGGGGGAGAGTATACAATGAGCAGTTCTTC,CASSLWSGGRVYNEQFF
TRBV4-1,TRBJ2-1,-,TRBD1,TGCGCCAGCAGCCAAGGACAGGGGGTAACCTACAATGAGCAGTTCTTC,CASSQGQGVTYNEQFF
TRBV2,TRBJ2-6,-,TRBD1,TGTGCCAGCAGGGCAGGGACAGGGGGCCCCCTCGGGGCCAACGTCCTGACTTTC,CASRAGTGGPLGANVLTF
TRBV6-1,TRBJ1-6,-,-,TGTGCCAGCAGTGACAGCTATTCACCCCTCCACTTT,CASSDSYSPLHF
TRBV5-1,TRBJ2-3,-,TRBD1,TGCGCCAGCGGATCCGGGACAGGGGGCTGGACGCAGTATTTT,CASGSGTGGWTQYF
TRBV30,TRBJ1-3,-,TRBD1,TGTGCCTGGGCGGGACAGGGAAACACCATATATTTT,CAWAGQGNTIYF
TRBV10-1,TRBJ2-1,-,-,TGCGCCAGCAGTGCCGGCGTATGGAGCTCCTACAATGAGCAGTTCTTC,CASSAGVWSSYNEQFF
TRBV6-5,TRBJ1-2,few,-,TGTGCCAGCAGTTACGAGGGAGACTATGGCTACACCTTC,CASSYEGDYGYTF
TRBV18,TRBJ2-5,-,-,TGTGCCAGCTCACCTTACAGGGACCAAGAGACCCAGTACTTC,CASSPYRDQETQYF
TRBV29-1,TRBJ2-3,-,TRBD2,TGCAGCGTTGCGGGGGGGACCACAGATACGCAGTATTTT,CSVAGGTTDTQYF
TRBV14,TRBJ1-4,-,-,TGTGCCAGCAGCTCCCCGCCTAATGAAAAACTGTTTTTT,CASSSPPNEKLFF
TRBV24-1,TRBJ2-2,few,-,TGTGCCACCAGTGATTCGGTCACGAACACCGGGGAGCTGTTTTTT,CATSDSVTNTGELFF
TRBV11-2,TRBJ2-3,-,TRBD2,TGTGCCAGCAGCCCCCTAGCGGGGGGCGCCACAGATACGCAGTATTTT,CASSPLAGGATDTQYF
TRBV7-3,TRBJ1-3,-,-,TGTGCCAGCAGCGAGACAGTTGGAAACACCATATATTTT,CASSETVGNTIYF
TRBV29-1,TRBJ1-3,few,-,TGCAGCGTTGCCAGGGGACCTGGAAACACCATATATTTT,CSVARGPGNTIYF
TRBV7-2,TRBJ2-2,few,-,TGTGCCAGCAGCTCCGGACGAACCGGGGAGCTGTTTTTT,CASSSGRTGELFF
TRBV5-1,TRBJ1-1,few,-,TGCGCCAGCAGCTCAAGAGGTTCCATGAACACTGAAGCTTTCTTT,CASSSRGSMNTEAFF
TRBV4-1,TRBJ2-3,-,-,TGCGCCAGCAGCCTGACGGGGGGCCCAGATACGCAGTATTTT,CASSLTGGPDTQYF
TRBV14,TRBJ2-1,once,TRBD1,TGTGCCAGCAGCCACCCCGGGACAGGGATCTACAATGAGCAGTTCTTC,CASSHPGTGIYNEQFF
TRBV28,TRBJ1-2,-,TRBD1,TGTGCCAGCAGTTTAAGGGGGACAGGGGAAGGCTACACCTTC,CASSLRGTGEGYTF
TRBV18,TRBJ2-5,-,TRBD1,TGTGCCAGCTCACCAATGAGGACAGGGGGGACAGAGACCCAGTACTTC,CASSPMRTGGTETQYF
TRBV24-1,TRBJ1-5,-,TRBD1,TGTGCCACCAGTGATCCTACAGGGGGCCAATATATATATAGCAATCAGCCCCAGCATTTT,CATSDPTGGQYIYSNQPQHF
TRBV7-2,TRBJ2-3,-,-,TGTGCCAGCAGCTTAGGAGACACCACAGATACGCAGTATTTT,CASSLGDTTDTQYF
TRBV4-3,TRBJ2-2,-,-,TGCGCCAGCAGCCAAGAAATAGGGCAGAACACCGGGGAGCTGTTTTTT,CASSQEIGQNTGELFF
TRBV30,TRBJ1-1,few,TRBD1,TGTGCCCGGGACAGGGTTTTGGTCACTGAAGCTTTCTTT,CARDRVLVTEAFF
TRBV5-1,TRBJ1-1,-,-,TGCGCCAGCAGCTTGGCTGTGGGGGAAGCTTTCTTT,CASSLAVGEAFF
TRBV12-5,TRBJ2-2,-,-,TGTGCTAGTGGGTTGAGTATGGACACCGGGGAGCTGTTTTTT,CASGLSMDTGELFF
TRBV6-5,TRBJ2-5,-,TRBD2,TGTGCCAGCAGTTACTCTATGAGCGGGACCAGAGAGACCCAGTACTTC,CASSYSMSGTRETQYF
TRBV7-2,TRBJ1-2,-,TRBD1,TGTGCCAGCAGACTGGTGGCAGGGGGAGGCTACACCTTC,CASRLVAGGGYTF
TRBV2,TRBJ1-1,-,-,TGTGCCAGCAGTGGAAGGGAGGGTGCCACTGAAGCTTTCTTT,CASSGREGATEAFF
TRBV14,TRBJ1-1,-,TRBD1,TGTGCCAGCAGCCATGAACCCGGACAGGGAAACACTGAAGCTTTCTTT,CASSHEPGQGNTEAFF
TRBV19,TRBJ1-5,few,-,TGTGCCAGTAGTATTTCAGGGTCCCGTCAGCCCCAGCATTTT,CASSISGSRQPQHF
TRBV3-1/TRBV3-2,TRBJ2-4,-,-,TGTGCCAGCAGCCCCCCAGGGAACATTCAGTACTTC,CASSPPGNIQYF
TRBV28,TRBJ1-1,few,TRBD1,TGTGCCAGCAGTTTCGTCAGGGGGCTCACTGAAGCTTTCTTT,CASSFVRGLTEAFF
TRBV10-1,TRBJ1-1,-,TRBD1,TGCGCCAGCAGTGAGAACAGGGGGCTGGATGAAGCTTTCTTT,CASSENRGLDEAFF
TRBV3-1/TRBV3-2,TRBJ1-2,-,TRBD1,TGTGCCAGCAGCCAAGCGGACAGGAGACACTATGGCTACACCTTC,CASSQADRRHYGYTF
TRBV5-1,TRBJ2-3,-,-,TGCGCCAGCAGCTCGGAAATAGCAGGCACAGATACGCAGTATTTT,CASSSEIAGTDTQYF
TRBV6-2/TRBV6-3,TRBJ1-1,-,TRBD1,TGTGCCAGCAGCAAGAACCGGGACAGAGAACGGGCTTTCTTT,CASSKNRDRERAFF
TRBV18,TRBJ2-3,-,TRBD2,TGTGCCAGCTCACCCGGGGGGGGCACAGATACGCAGTATTTT,CASSPGGGTDTQYF
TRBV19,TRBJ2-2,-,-,TGTGCCAGTAGTATGGTAAGGGACACCGGGGAGCTGTTTTTT,CASSMVRDTGELFF
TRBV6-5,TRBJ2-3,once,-,TGTGCCAGCAGTCAGCTCCGCCAGAACACAGATACGCAGTATTTT,CASSQLRQNTDTQYF
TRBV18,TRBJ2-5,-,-,TGTGCCAGCTCACCACTGCAAAAAGAGACCCAGTACTTC,CASSPLQKETQYF
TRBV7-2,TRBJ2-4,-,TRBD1,TGTGCCAGCAGCGCCGCGACAGGGGAGGACGTAATGATTCAGTACTTC,CASSAATGEDVMIQYF
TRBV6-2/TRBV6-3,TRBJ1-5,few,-,TGTGCCAGCAGTTACTCGCGCGAGGGGGGGCTGAGCAATCAGCCCCAGCATTTT,CASSYSREGGLSNQPQHF
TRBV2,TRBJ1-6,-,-,TGTGCCAGCAGTGAAGCGCTGAGGGCATTTGGCAATTCACCCCTCCACTTT,CASSEALRAFGNSPLHF
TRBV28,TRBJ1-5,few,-,TGTGCCAGCAGTTTTCCCGGGGCCCAGCATTTT,CASSFPGAQHF
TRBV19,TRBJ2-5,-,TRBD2,TGTGCCAGTAGTATAACTAGCGGGCAAGAGACCCAGTACTTC,CASSITSGQETQYF
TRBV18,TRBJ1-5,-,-,TGTGCCAGCTCACCAGCGGTAGGGGATCAGCCCCAGCATTTT,CASSPAVGDQPQHF
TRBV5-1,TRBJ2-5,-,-,TGCGCCAGCAGCGTGGAGGCCCGGGCGGGGGAGACCCAGTACTTC,CASSVEARAGETQYF
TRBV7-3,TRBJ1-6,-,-,TGTGCCAGCAGTCTAGAAGCAGGGCCAAATTCACCCCTCCACTTT,CASSLEAGPNSPLHF